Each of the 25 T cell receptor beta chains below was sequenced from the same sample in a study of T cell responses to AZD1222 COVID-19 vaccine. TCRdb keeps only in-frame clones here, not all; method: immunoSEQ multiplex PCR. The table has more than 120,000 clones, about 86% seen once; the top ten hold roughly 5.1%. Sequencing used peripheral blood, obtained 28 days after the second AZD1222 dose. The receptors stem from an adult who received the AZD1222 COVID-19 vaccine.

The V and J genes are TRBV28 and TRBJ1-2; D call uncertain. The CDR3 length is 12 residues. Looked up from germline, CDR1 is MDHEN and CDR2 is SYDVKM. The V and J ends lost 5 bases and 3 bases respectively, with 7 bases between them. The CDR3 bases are TGTGCCAGCAGTCGTTCCTACTATGGCTACACCTTC. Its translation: CASSRSYYGYTF.

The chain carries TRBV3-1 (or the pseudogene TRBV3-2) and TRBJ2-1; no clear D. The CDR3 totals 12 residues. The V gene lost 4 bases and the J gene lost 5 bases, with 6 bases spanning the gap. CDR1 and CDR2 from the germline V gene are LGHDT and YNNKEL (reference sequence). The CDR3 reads CASSPPDNEQFF. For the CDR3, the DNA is TGTGCCAGCAGCCCGCCTGACAATGAGCAGTTCTTC.

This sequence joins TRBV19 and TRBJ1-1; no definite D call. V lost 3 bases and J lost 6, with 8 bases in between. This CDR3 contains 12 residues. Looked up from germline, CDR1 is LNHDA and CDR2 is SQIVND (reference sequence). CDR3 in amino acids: CASSMREAEAFF. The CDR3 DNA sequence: TGTGCCAGTAGTATGAGGGAGGCTGAAGCTTTCTTT.

For the CDR3, the DNA is TGTGCCAGCAGTTGGTATCAGGGGACGAGCTCCTATAATTCACCCCTCCACTTT. It is translated as CASSWYQGTSSYNSPLHF. The chain recombines TRBV27 with TRBJ1-6; possibly TRBD1 for D (6 bases). Looked up from germline, CDR1 is MNHEY and CDR2 is SMNVEV (reference sequence). The CDR3 consists of 18 residues. Trimming stripped 4 bases from V and 0 bases from J, with 16 bases between.

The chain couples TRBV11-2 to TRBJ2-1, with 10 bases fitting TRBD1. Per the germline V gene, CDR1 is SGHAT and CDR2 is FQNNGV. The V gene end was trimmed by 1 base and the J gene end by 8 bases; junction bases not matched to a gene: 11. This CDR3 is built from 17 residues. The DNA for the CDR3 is TGTGCCAGCAGCTTAGTTCGGGACAGGGGTTATCTCGATGAGCAGTTCTTC. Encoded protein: CASSLVRDRGYLDEQFF.

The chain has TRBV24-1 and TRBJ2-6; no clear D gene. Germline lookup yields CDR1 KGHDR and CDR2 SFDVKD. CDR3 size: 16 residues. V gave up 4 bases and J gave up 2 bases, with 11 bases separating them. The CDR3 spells CATSDYRQAGANVLTF. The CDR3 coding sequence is TGTGCCACCAGTGACTACAGACAAGCTGGGGCCAACGTCCTGACTTTC.

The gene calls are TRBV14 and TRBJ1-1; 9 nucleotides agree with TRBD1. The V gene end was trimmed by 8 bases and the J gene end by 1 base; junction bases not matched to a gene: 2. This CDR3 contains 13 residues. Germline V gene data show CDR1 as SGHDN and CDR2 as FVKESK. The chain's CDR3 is CASEGQGNTEAFF. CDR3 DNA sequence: TGTGCCAGCGAGGGACAGGGGAACACTGAAGCTTTCTTT.

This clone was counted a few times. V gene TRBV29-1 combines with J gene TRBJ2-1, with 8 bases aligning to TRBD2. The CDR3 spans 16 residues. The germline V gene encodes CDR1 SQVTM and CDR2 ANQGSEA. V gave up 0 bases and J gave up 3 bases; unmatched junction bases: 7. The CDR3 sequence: CSVEDVASGHYNEQFF. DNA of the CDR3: TGCAGCGTTGAAGATGTTGCTAGCGGGCACTACAATGAGCAGTTCTTC.

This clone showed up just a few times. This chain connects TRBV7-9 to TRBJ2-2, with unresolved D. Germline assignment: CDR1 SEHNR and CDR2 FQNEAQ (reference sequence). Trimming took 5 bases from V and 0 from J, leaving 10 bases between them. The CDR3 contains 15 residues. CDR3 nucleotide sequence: TGTGCCAGCAGCCCGGTGCTTACGAACACCGGGGAGCTGTTTTTT. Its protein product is CASSPVLTNTGELFF. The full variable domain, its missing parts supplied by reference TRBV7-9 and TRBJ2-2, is DTGVSQNPRHKITKRGQNVTFRCDPISEHNRLYWYRQTLGQGPEFLTYFQNEAQLEKSRLLSDRFSAERPKGSFSTLEIQRTEQGDSAMYLCASSPVLTNTGELFFGEGSRLTVL.

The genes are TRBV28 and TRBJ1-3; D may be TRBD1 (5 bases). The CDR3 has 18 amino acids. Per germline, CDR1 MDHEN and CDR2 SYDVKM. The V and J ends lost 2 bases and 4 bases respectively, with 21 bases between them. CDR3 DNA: TGTGCCAGCAGTTTACCTGGTGGGGCCGGCTTGGGGGGAAACACCATATATTTT. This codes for CASSLPGGAGLGGNTIYF. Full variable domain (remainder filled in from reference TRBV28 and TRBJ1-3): DVKVTQSSRYLVKRTGEKVFLECVQDMDHENMFWYRQDPGLGLRLIYFSYDVKMKEKGDIPEGYSVSREKKERFSLILESASTNQTSMYLCASSLPGGAGLGGNTIYFGEGSWLTVV.

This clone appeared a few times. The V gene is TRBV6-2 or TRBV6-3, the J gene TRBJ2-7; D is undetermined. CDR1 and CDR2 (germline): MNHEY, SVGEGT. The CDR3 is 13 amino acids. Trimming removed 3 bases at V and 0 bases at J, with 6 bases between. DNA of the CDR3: TGTGCCAGCAGTTATTGGACCTCCTACGAGCAGTACTTC. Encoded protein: CASSYWTSYEQYF.

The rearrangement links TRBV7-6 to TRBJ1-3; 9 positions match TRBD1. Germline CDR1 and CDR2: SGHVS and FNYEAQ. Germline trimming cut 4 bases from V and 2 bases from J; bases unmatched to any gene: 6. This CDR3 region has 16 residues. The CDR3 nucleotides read TGTGCCAGCAGCTCCACAGGGGGCTCAACTGGAAACACCATATATTTT. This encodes CASSSTGGSTGNTIYF.

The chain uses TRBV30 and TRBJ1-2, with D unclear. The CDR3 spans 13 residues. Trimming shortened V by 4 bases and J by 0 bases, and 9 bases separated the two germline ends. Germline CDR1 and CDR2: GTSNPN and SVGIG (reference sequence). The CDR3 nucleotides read TGTGCCTGGACGGACGGCGCTAACTATGGCTACACCTTC. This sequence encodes CAWTDGANYGYTF.

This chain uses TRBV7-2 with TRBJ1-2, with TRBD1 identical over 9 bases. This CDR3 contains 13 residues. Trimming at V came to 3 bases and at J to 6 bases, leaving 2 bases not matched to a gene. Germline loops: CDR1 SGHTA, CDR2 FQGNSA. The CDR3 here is CASSFRDRDGYTF. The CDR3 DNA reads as TGTGCCAGCAGCTTCCGGGACAGGGATGGCTACACCTTC.

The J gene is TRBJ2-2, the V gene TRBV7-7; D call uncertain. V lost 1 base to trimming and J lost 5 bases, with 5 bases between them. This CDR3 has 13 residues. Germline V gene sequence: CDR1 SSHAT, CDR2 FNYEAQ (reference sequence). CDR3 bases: TGTGCCAGCAGCTTAGGGGGAACCGGGGAGCTGTTTTTT. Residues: CASSLGGTGELFF.

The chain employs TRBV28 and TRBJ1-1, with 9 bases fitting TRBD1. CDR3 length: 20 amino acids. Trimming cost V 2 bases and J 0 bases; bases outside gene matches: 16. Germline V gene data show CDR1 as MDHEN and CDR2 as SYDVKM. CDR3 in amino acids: CASSLIGTGTLMPMNTEAFF. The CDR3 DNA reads TGTGCCAGCAGTTTAATCGGGACAGGGACCCTAATGCCTATGAACACTGAAGCTTTCTTT.

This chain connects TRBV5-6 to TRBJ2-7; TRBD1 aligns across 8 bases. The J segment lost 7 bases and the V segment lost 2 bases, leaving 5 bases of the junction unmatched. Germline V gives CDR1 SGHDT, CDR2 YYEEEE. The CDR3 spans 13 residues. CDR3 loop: CASSFRTGWEQYF. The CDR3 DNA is TGTGCCAGCAGCTTCAGGACAGGGTGGGAGCAGTACTTC.

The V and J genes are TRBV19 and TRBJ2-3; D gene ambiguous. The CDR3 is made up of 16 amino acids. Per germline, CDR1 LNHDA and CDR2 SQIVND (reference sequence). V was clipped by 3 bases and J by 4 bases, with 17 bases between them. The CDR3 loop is CASSINAVAGADTQYF. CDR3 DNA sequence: TGTGCCAGTAGTATCAACGCCGTGGCAGGCGCAGATACGCAGTATTTT.

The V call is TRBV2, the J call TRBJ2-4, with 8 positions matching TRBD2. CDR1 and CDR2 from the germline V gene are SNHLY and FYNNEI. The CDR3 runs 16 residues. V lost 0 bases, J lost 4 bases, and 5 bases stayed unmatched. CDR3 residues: CASSEARLAGKNIQYF. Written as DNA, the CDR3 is TGTGCCAGCAGTGAAGCGCGTTTAGCGGGGAAAAACATTCAGTACTTC.

CDR3 coding DNA: TGTGCCAGCAGCTCTAGGGGGCGGACTGAAGCTTTCTTT. Protein: CASSSRGRTEAFF. The chain links TRBV7-2 to TRBJ1-1, with TRBD1 matching 7 bases. The CDR3 totals 13 residues. Germline V gives CDR1 SGHTA, CDR2 FQGNSA. The V segment lost 4 bases and the J segment 5 bases; nucleotides outside the gene matches: 4.

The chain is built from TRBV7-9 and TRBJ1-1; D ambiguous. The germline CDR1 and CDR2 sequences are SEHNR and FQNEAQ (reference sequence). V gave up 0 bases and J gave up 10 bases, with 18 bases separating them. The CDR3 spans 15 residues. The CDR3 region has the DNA TGTGCCAGCAGCTTAGCCGGGTTCCCCCCGCTGGGAGCTTTCTTT. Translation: CASSLAGFPPLGAFF.

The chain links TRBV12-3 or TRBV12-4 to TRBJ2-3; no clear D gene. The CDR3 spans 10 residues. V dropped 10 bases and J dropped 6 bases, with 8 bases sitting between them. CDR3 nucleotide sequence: TGTGCCACGAGGCCCGATACGCAGTATTTT. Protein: CATRPDTQYF.

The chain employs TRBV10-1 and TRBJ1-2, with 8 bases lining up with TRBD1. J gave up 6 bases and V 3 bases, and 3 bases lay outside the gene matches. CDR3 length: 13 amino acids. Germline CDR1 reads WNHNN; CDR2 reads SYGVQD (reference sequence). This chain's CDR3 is CASSEGQGDGYTF. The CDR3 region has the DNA TGCGCCAGCAGTGAAGGACAGGGAGATGGCTACACCTTC.

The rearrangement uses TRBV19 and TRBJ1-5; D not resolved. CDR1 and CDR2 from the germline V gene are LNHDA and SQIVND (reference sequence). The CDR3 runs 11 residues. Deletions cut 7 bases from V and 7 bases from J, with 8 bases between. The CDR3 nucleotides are TGTGCCAGTACCCTCGGGCAGCCCCAGCATTTT. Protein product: CASTLGQPQHF.

The CDR3 DNA reads as TGTGCCAGCAGTGGTTTGGGGAACACTGAAGCTTTCTTT. Its protein product is CASSGLGNTEAFF. The chain combines TRBV25-1 with TRBJ1-1; no clear D gene. Trimming cost V 4 bases and J 1 base, with 7 bases left between them. The CDR3 sequence is 13 residues long. The germline CDR1 and CDR2 sequences are MGHDK and SYGVNS.